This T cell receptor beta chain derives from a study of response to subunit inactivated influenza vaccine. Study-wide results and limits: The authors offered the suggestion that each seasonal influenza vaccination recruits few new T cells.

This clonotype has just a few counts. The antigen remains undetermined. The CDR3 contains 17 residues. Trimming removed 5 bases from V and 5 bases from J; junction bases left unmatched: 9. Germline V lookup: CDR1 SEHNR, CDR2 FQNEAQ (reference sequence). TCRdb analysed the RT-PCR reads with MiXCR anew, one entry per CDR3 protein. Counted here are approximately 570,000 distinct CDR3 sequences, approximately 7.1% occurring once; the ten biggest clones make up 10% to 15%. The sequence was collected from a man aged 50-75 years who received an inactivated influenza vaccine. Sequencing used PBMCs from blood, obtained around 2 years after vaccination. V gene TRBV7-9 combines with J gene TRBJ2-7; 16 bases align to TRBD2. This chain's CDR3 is CASSPPGLAGGPNEQYF. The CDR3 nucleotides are TGTGCCAGCAGCCCCCCGGGACTAGCGGGAGGGCCAAACGAGCAGTACTTC.